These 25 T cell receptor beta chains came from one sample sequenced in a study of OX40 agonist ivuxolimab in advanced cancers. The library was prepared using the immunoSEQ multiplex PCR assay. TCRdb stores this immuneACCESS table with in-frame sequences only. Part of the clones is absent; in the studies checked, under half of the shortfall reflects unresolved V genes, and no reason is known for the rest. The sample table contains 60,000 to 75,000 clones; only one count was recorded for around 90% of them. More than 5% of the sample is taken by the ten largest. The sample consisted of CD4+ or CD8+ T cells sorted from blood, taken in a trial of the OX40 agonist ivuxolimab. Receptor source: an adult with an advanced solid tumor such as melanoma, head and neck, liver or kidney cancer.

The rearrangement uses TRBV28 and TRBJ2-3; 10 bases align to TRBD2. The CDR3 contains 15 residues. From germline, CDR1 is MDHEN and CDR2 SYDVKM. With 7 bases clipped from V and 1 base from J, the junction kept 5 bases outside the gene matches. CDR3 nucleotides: TGTGCCAGCATTACCGGGACTAGCGGCACAGATACGCAGTATTTT. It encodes CASITGTSGTDTQYF.

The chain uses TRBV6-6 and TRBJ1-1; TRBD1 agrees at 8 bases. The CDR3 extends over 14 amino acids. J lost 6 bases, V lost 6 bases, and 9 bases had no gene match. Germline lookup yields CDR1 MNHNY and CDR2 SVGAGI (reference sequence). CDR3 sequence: CASSSWQGAPEAFF. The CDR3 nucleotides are TGTGCCAGCAGCTCCTGGCAGGGGGCTCCTGAAGCTTTCTTT.

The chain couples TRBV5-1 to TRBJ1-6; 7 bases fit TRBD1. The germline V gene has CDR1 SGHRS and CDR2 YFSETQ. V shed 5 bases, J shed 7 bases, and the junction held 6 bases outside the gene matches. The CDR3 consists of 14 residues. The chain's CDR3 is CASSLTGVNSPLHF. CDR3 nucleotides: TGCGCCAGCAGTTTAACAGGGGTCAATTCACCCCTCCACTTT.

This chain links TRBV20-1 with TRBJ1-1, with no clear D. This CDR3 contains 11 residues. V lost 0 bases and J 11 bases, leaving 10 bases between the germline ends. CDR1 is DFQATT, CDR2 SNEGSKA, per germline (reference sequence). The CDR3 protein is CSARDPLFAFF. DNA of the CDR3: TGCAGTGCTAGAGATCCACTCTTTGCTTTCTTT.

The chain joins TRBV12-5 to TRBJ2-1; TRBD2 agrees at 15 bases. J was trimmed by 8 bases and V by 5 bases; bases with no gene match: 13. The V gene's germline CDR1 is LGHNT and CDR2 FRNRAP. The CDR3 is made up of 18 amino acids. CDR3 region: CASGPGLAGGPGSHEQFF. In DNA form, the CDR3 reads TGTGCTAGTGGTCCAGGACTAGCGGGGGGGCCTGGATCCCATGAGCAGTTCTTC. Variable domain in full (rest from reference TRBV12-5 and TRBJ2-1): DARVTQTPRHKVTEMGQEVTMRCQPILGHNTVFWYRQTMMQGLELLAYFRNRAPLDDSGMPKDRFSAEMPDATLATLKIQPSEPRDSAVYFCASGPGLAGGPGSHEQFFGPGTRLTVL.

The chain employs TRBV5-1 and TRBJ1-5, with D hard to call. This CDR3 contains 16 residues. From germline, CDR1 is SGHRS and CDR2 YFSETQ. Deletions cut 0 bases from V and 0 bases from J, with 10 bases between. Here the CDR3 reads CASSLDRYYSNQPQHF. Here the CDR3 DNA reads TGCGCCAGCAGCTTGGACAGATATTATAGCAATCAGCCCCAGCATTTT.

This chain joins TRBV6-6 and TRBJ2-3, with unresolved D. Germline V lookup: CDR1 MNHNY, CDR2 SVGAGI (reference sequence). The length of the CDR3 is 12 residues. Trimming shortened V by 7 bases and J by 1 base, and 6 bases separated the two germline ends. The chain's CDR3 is CASTGGTDTQYF. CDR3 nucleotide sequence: TGTGCCAGCACCGGAGGCACAGATACGCAGTATTTT.

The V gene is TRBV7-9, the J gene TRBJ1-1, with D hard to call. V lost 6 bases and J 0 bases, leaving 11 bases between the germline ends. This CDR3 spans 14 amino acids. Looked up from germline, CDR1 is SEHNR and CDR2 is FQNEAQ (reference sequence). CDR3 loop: CASSSMSVNTEAFF. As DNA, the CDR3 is TGTGCCAGCAGTTCAATGTCGGTGAACACTGAAGCTTTCTTT. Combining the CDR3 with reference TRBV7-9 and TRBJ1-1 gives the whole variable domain DTGVSQNPRHKITKRGQNVTFRCDPISEHNRLYWYRQTLGQGPEFLTYFQNEAQLEKSRLLSDRFSAERPKGSFSTLEIQRTEQGDSAMYLCASSSMSVNTEAFFGQGTRLTVV.

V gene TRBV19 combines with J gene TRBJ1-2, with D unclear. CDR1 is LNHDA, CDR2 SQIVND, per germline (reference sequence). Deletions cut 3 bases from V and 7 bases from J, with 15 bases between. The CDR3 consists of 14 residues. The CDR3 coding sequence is TGTGCCAGTAGTATTCTGGATCCCGGTGGTGGCTACACCTTC. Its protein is CASSILDPGGGYTF. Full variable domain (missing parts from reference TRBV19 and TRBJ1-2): DGGITQSPKYLFRKEGQNVTLSCEQNLNHDAMYWYRQDPGQGLRLIYYSQIVNDFQKGDIAEGYSVSREKKESFPLTVTSAQKNPTAFYLCASSILDPGGGYTFGSGTRLTVV.

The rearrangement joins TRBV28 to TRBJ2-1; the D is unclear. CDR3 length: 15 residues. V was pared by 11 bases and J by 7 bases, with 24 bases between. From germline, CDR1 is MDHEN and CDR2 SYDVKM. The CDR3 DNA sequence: TGTGCCGTCACATTTACCGGGTCTTATGGGAATGAGCAGTTCTTC. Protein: CAVTFTGSYGNEQFF.

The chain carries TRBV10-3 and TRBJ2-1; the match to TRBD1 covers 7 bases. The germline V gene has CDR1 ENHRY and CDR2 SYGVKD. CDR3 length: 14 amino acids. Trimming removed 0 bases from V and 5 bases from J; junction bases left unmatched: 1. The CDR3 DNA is TGTGCCATCAGTGAGTCGACAGGGAACAATGAGCAGTTCTTC. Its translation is CAISESTGNNEQFF.

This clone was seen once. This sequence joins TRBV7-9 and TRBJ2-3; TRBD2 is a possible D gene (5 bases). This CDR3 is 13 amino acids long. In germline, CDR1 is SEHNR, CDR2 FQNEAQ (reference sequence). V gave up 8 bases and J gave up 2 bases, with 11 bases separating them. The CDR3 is CASASGVTDTQYF. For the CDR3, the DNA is TGTGCCAGCGCCAGCGGAGTCACAGATACGCAGTATTTT.

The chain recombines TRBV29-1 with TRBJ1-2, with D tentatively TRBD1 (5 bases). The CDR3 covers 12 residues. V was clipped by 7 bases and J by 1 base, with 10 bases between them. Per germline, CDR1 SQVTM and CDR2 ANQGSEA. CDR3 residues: CSATDSNYGYTF. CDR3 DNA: TGCAGCGCTACAGACAGTAACTATGGCTACACCTTC. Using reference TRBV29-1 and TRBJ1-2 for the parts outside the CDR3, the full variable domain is SAVISQKPSRDICQRGTSLTIQCQVDSQVTMMFWYRQQPGQSLTLIATANQGSEATYESGFVIDKFPISRPNLTFSTLTVSNMSPEDSSIYLCSATDSNYGYTFGSGTRLTVV.

The CDR3 protein is CASRTTGGYGYTF. The CDR3, as DNA: TGTGCCAGTAGGACGACAGGGGGCTATGGCTACACCTTC. The V call is TRBV19, the J call TRBJ1-2; TRBD1 matches 9 bases. This CDR3 contains 13 residues. CDR1 is LNHDA, CDR2 SQIVND, per germline (reference sequence). V lost 6 bases to trimming and J lost 4 bases; unmatched junction nucleotides: 3.

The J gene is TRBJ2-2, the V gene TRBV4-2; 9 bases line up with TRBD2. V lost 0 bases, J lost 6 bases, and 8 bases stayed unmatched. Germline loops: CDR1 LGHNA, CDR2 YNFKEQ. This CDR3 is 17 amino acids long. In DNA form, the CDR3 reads TGTGCCAGCAGCCAAGATCATGCTAGCGGGGTACCCGGGGAGCTGTTTTTT. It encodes CASSQDHASGVPGELFF.

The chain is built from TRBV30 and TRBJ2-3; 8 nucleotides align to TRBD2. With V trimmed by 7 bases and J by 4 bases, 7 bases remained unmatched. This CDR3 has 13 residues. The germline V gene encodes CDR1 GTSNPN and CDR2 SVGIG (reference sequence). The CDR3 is CASGGERADTQYF. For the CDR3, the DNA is TGTGCCTCGGGGGGGGAGCGGGCAGATACGCAGTATTTT.

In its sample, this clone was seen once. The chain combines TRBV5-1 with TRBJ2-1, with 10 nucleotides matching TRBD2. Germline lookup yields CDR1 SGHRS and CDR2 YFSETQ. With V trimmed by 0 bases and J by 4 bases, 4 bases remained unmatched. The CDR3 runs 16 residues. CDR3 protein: CASSLGGTSAYNEQFF. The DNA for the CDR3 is TGCGCCAGCAGCTTGGGGGGGACTAGCGCTTACAATGAGCAGTTCTTC.

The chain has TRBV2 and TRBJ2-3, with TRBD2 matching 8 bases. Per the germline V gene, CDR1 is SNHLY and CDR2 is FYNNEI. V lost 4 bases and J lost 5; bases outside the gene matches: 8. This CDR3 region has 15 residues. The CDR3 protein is CASSAGLAGKDTQYF. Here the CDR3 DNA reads TGTGCCAGCAGTGCCGGACTAGCAGGGAAAGATACGCAGTATTTT.

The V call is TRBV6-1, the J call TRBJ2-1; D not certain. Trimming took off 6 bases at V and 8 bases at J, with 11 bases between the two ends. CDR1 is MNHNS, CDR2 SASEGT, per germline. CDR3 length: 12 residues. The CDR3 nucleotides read TGTGCCAGCAGCTACATAGGCCATGAGCAGTTCTTC. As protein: CASSYIGHEQFF.

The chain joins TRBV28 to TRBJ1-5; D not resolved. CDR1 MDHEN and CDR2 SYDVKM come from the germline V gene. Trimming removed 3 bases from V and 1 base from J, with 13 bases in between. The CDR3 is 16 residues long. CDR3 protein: CASSFHGSPSNQPQHF. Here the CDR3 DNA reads TGTGCCAGCAGTTTCCATGGGAGTCCGAGCAATCAGCCCCAGCATTTT.

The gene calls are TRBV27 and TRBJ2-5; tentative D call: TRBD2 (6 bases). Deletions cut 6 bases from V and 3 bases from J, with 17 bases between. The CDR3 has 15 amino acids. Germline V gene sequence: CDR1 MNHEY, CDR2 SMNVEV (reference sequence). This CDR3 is CASSYRDSGEETQYF. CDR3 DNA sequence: TGTGCCAGCAGCTACCGGGACTCGGGCGAAGAGACCCAGTACTTC.

CDR3 coding DNA: TGTGCCAGCACCCGGACTAGCGGGAGGGCCGGGACCCAGTACTTC. Its translation is CASTRTSGRAGTQYF. This sequence joins TRBV28 and TRBJ2-5; 15 bases fit TRBD2. This CDR3 spans 15 amino acids. Unmatched junction bases numbered 7, after V lost 7 bases and J lost 7 bases. Germline V gene lookup returns CDR1 MDHEN and CDR2 SYDVKM. Full variable domain (missing parts from reference TRBV28 and TRBJ2-5): DVKVTQSSRYLVKRTGEKVFLECVQDMDHENMFWYRQDPGLGLRLIYFSYDVKMKEKGDIPEGYSVSREKKERFSLILESASTNQTSMYLCASTRTSGRAGTQYFGPGTRLLVL.

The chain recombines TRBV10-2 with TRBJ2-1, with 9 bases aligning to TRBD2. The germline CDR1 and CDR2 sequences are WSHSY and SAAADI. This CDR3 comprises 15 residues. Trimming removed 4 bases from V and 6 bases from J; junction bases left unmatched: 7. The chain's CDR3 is CASSGGLAWGNEQFF. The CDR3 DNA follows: TGCGCCAGCAGTGGGGGACTAGCCTGGGGCAATGAGCAGTTCTTC.

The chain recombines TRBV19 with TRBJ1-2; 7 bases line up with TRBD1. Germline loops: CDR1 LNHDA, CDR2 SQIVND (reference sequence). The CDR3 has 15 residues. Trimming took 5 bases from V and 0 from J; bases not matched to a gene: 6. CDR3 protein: CASSPQGRANYGYTF. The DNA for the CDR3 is TGTGCCAGTAGTCCACAGGGGAGAGCTAACTATGGCTACACCTTC.

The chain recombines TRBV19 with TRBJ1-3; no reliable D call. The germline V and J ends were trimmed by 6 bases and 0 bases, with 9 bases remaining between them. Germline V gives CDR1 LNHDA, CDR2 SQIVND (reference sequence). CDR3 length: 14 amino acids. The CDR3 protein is CASSPASSGNTIYF. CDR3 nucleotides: TGTGCCAGTAGCCCTGCAAGCTCTGGAAACACCATATATTTT.